The clone carrying this TCR beta chain was counted a few times. No antigen is known for it. Researchers ran the PCR with 60 Vbeta and 13 Jbeta primers. The authors' processing: Around 83 million unique TCR beta chains, 9 million to 11 million shared, were counted in a later analysis. Sequenced by immunoSEQ multiplex PCR; TCRdb stores in-frame clones only, minus some. The V and J calls and clone size come from that table; D and trimming were worked out from the DNA. The sample records some 190,000 clones, around 80% being singletons. V was pared by 5 bases and J by 2 bases, with 9 bases of the junction left unmatched. Looked up from germline, CDR1 is LNHDA and CDR2 is SQIVND (reference sequence). CDR3 length equals 16 residues. This specimen belongs to a study of cytomegalovirus exposure and HLA in healthy donors. Study as a whole: Caucasian-associated ancestry cluster membership applied to 75% to 85% of around 400 genotyped donors. Overall study findings and caveats: Some TCR beta chains (more than 150 of them) were listed as cytomegalovirus-associated.

The rearrangement uses TRBV19 and TRBJ1-2; the match to TRBD1 covers 9 bases. The sample was PBMCs. This receptor was taken from a man in his late teens or twenties in good health and CMV-seronegative. The CDR3 loop reads CASSSGGTGKNYGYTF. In DNA, the CDR3 is TGTGCCAGTAGTTCGGGGGGGACAGGGAAGAACTATGGCTACACCTTC.